Shown below are 21 T cell receptor beta chains from a single sample sequenced in a study of control samples from healthy donors and cancer patients (dated by TCRdb to about 2020). The receptor library was made with the immunoSEQ multiplex PCR assay. The source is immuneACCESS, and TCRdb retained only in-frame sequences with V and J called. Part of the clones is not carried over; for the studies checked, unresolved V genes explain less than half of this, and the remainder is unexplained. This sample lists 150,000 to 160,000 clones; roughly 93% were detected once. 2% to 2.5% of the sample goes to the ten largest clones. The sequenced sample consisted of blood. These receptors were collected from a man between 45 and 60 years old in good health.

The rearrangement links TRBV6-5 to TRBJ2-7; D is uncertain. The CDR3 has 11 residues. V was shortened by 6 bases and J by 5 bases, with 8 bases between the two germline ends. Per germline, CDR1 MNHEY and CDR2 SVGAGI. The CDR3 region has the DNA TGTGCCAGCAGCGCCTTGGACGAGCAGTACTTC. Translating gives CASSALDEQYF.

This sequence joins TRBV9 and TRBJ2-2; no clear D gene. Germline CDR1 is SGDLS and CDR2 is YYNGEE. V was trimmed by 3 bases and J by 0 bases, leaving 6 bases between them. The CDR3 extends over 14 amino acids. CDR3 DNA sequence: TGTGCCAGCAGCGCATTACCGAACACCGGGGAGCTGTTTTTT. Translating it yields CASSALPNTGELFF.

The rearrangement joins TRBV6-5 to TRBJ2-5; 9 bases line up with TRBD1. V dropped 6 bases and J dropped 7; count of bases not matched to a gene: 9. CDR1 and CDR2 from the germline V gene are MNHEY and SVGAGI. The CDR3 contains 14 residues. The CDR3 sequence is CASSLQGASGTQYF. The DNA for the CDR3 is TGTGCCAGCAGCCTACAGGGGGCGTCGGGGACCCAGTACTTC.

This clone was seen only once. The V call is TRBV30, the J call TRBJ2-2; 7 nucleotides agree with TRBD2. CDR3 length: 14 amino acids. Trimming cost V 3 bases and J 5 bases; bases outside gene matches: 6. Germline V gene data show CDR1 as GTSNPN and CDR2 as SVGIG (reference sequence). The CDR3 spells CAWSSSGGTGELFF. The CDR3, as DNA: TGTGCCTGGAGCTCCTCCGGGGGGACCGGGGAGCTGTTTTTT.

This sequence joins TRBV15 and TRBJ2-2; D unclear. The CDR3 has 13 residues. V lost 1 base and J 5 bases, leaving 5 bases between the germline ends. Germline lookup yields CDR1 LNHNV and CDR2 YYDKDF (reference sequence). The CDR3 protein is CATSRVGTGELFF. CDR3 DNA: TGTGCCACCAGCAGAGTCGGGACCGGGGAGCTGTTTTTT.

This clone occurred a few times. The V gene is TRBV6-4, the J gene TRBJ2-1, with 10 nucleotides matching TRBD2. V gave up 6 bases and J gave up 8 bases; unmatched junction bases: 7. CDR1 and CDR2 (germline): MRHNA, SNTAGT. The CDR3 covers 14 residues. CDR3 protein: CASSPSGSSHEQFF. The CDR3 DNA follows: TGTGCCAGCAGCCCTAGCGGGAGCTCCCATGAGCAGTTCTTC.

The rearrangement joins TRBV5-1 to TRBJ1-6, with D unclear. The CDR3 runs 13 residues. Trimming pared 1 base from V and 10 bases from J, leaving 9 bases between. The germline CDR1 and CDR2 sequences are SGHRS and YFSETQ. The DNA of the CDR3 is TGCGCCAGCAGCTTGATGTTTGCATCACCCCTCCACTTT. Protein: CASSLMFASPLHF. Together with reference TRBV5-1 and TRBJ1-6, the CDR3 gives the full variable domain: KAGVTQTPRYLIKTRGQQVTLSCSPISGHRSVSWYQQTPGQGLQFLFEYFSETQRNKGNFPGRFSGRQFSNSRSEMNVSTLELGDSALYLCASSLMFASPLHFGNGTRLTVT.

The chain employs TRBV11-3 and TRBJ2-1, with D possibly being TRBD2 (6 bases). Trimming cost V 3 bases and J 12 bases, with 12 bases left between them. The germline gives CDR1 SGHNT, CDR2 YENEEA. The CDR3 totals 12 residues. This CDR3 is CASSLGGSGQFF. Written as DNA, the CDR3 is TGTGCCAGCAGCTTGGGGGGATCAGGGCAGTTCTTC.

The chain uses TRBV27 and TRBJ1-1; D call uncertain. The CDR3 consists of 15 residues. The V end was cut by 4 bases, the J end by 0 bases, with 12 bases between. Germline values: CDR1 MNHEY, CDR2 SMNVEV (reference sequence). For the CDR3, the DNA is TGTGCCAGCAGTTCACCAGGCAGCATGAACACTGAAGCTTTCTTT. Translation: CASSSPGSMNTEAFF.

The chain links TRBV6-4 to TRBJ2-7; 13 bases fit TRBD2. V was clipped by 0 bases and J by 0 bases; unmatched bases: 11. Germline-derived CDR1 and CDR2 are MRHNA and SNTAGT. The CDR3 length is 20 residues. The CDR3 is CASSDSAGRGLAGDSYEQYF. The CDR3, as DNA: TGTGCCAGCAGTGACTCAGCAGGGCGAGGACTAGCGGGGGACTCCTACGAGCAGTACTTC.

The chain employs TRBV7-8 and TRBJ2-5; D is possibly TRBD1 (7 bases). Germline V gene lookup returns CDR1 SGHVS and CDR2 FQNEAQ. The CDR3 runs 15 residues. Trimming cost V 2 bases and J 4 bases, with 14 bases left between them. CDR3 sequence (DNA): TGTGCCAGCAGCTTATTTGGTCAGGGGGGAGAGACCCAGTACTTC. Translation gives CASSLFGQGGETQYF.

This chain connects TRBV10-2 to TRBJ1-1; 9 nucleotides line up with TRBD1. Germline CDR1 WSHSY, CDR2 SAAADI. The CDR3 runs 14 residues. Unmatched junction bases numbered 8, after V lost 7 bases and J lost 5 bases. CDR3 DNA: TGCGCCAGCAACGAACAGGGGGCTTGGACTGAAGCTTTCTTT. Protein product: CASNEQGAWTEAFF.

The J gene is TRBJ1-4, the V gene TRBV3-1 (or the pseudogene TRBV3-2); D may be TRBD1 (6 bases). Trimming cost V 4 bases and J 5 bases, with 11 bases left between them. CDR1 LGHDT and CDR2 YNNKEL come from the germline V gene (reference sequence). CDR3 size: 14 residues. CDR3 protein: CASSLKQGNEKLFF. In nucleotides, the CDR3 is TGTGCCAGCAGCCTTAAGCAGGGGAATGAAAAACTGTTTTTT.

This chain links TRBV9 with TRBJ1-1; 9 bases align to TRBD1. From germline, CDR1 is SGDLS and CDR2 YYNGEE. The V gene end was trimmed by 3 bases and the J gene end by 5 bases; junction bases not matched to a gene: 8. This CDR3 is 15 amino acids long. For the CDR3, the DNA is TGTGCCAGCAGCGCCCAGGGACAGGGAGAGACTGAAGCTTTCTTT. Translating it yields CASSAQGQGETEAFF. Full variable domain (missing parts from reference TRBV9 and TRBJ1-1): DSGVTQTPKHLITATGQRVTLRCSPRSGDLSVYWYQQSLDQGLQFLIQYYNGEERAKGNILERFSAQQFPDLHSELNLSSLELGDSALYFCASSAQGQGETEAFFGQGTRLTVV.

This chain joins TRBV6-5 and TRBJ1-1; D not resolved. CDR3 length: 12 amino acids. Germline loops: CDR1 MNHEY, CDR2 SVGAGI. V was pared by 6 bases and J by 1 base, with 6 bases between. The CDR3 nucleotides read TGTGCCAGCAGGCGAAGGAACACTGAAGCTTTCTTT. Its translation: CASRRRNTEAFF.

V gene TRBV5-1 combines with J gene TRBJ2-2, with D possibly TRBD2 on 7 matching bases. Germline V gene lookup returns CDR1 SGHRS and CDR2 YFSETQ. Trimming took 4 bases from V and 4 from J, leaving 14 bases between them. The CDR3 has 15 residues. The CDR3 reads CASSPEGGITGELFF. CDR3 coding DNA: TGCGCCAGCAGCCCGGAGGGGGGGATCACCGGGGAGCTGTTTTTT.

This clone was recorded once. This chain joins TRBV7-3 and TRBJ2-1, with 10 bases matching TRBD2. The CDR3 is 17 residues long. V was clipped by 4 bases and J by 8 bases; unmatched bases: 14. Germline CDR1 reads SGHTA; CDR2 reads FQGTGA. The CDR3 nucleotides read TGTGCCAGCAGCTCAACCTCCGGGACTAGCGCCGCCGATGAGCAGTTCTTC. Translated: CASSSTSGTSAADEQFF.

As concerns this clone: At one end the junction does not follow the germline gene, possibly because of a read error. Additional DNA sequences in this sample encode the identical CDR3. The V gene is TRBV5-1, the J gene TRBJ2-7, with 10 bases aligning to TRBD2. Looked up from germline, CDR1 is SGHRS and CDR2 is YFSETQ. This CDR3 region has 14 residues. Here the CDR3 reads CASSLNLAGEEQYF. The DNA of the CDR3 is TGCGCCAGTAGCTTGAATCTAGCGGGAGAGGAGCAGTACTTC.

The J gene is TRBJ2-7, the V gene TRBV16; maybe TRBD2 (5 bases). The V and J ends lost 5 bases and 3 bases respectively, with 11 bases between them. The germline V gene has CDR1 KGHSY and CDR2 FQNENV. The CDR3 contains 13 residues. The DNA of the CDR3 is TGTGCCAGCAGCGGAGGCTCGTTCTACGAGCAGTACTTC. It yields the protein CASSGGSFYEQYF. Looking up the rest from reference TRBV16 and TRBJ2-7 gives the full variable domain: GEEVAQTPKHLVRGEGQKAKLYCAPIKGHSYVFWYQQVLKNEFKFLISFQNENVFDETGMPKERFSAKCLPNSPCSLEIQATKLEDSAVYFCASSGGSFYEQYFGPGTRLTVT.

The V and J genes are TRBV3-1 (or the pseudogene TRBV3-2) and TRBJ2-7; the D is unclear. Trimming removed 0 bases from V and 4 bases from J, with 13 bases in between. The CDR3 has 15 amino acids. Germline CDR1 is LGHDT and CDR2 is YNNKEL (reference sequence). The CDR3 here is CASSQDNVWIYEQYF. The CDR3 DNA is TGTGCCAGCAGCCAAGACAACGTTTGGATTTACGAGCAGTACTTC.

This clone was found a few times. V usage is TRBV27 and J usage is TRBJ1-6; D may be TRBD1 (5 bases). Trimming cost V 5 bases and J 5 bases, with 16 bases left between them. Germline lookup yields CDR1 MNHEY and CDR2 SMNVEV (reference sequence). CDR3 length equals 16 residues. The CDR3 is CASSGSWDGHNSPLHF. Here the CDR3 DNA reads TGTGCCAGCAGTGGCTCATGGGACGGCCATAATTCACCCCTCCACTTT.